The clone carrying this TCR beta chain was recorded many times. The antigen is not known. The record originates from a study of T-cell memory formation after mild COVID-19. General study results and limits: There was a balanced CD4/CD8 profile in clones contracting day 15 to 85, and later expanders leaned CD4+. Among clones peaking at day 37 in the second wave, SARS-CoV-2 specificity remained unconfirmed.

TCRdb analysed the 5' RACE reads with MiXCR anew, one entry per CDR3 protein. The table has 310,000 or so distinct CDR3 sequences, more than 15% seen once. CDR1 and CDR2 (germline): SGHTA, FQGNSA. V lost 5 bases, J lost 0 bases, and 10 bases lay in between. The CDR3 consists of 14 residues. The V call is TRBV7-2, the J call TRBJ1-1, with D unclear. What was sequenced was PBMCs or a T cell subset sorted from them (not recorded which). The TCR sequence derives from a man aged 18 to 29 who had mild COVID-19 (a few samples of this study predate the infection). Cell type and time point are not known. The CDR3 nucleotides are TGTGCCAGCAGCCCCAGGTTCCTGAACACTGAAGCTTTCTTT. This codes for CASSPRFLNTEAFF.